These 26 T cell receptor beta chains were sequenced from one sample in a study of response to subunit inactivated influenza vaccine. TCRdb processed the RT-PCR reads anew with MiXCR; each CDR3 protein has one entry. The repertoire holds about 310,000 distinct CDR3 sequences, with roughly 22% as singletons. Sequences were derived from PBMCs from blood, sampled 21 months after vaccination. Receptor source: a man between 50 and 69 years old who received an inactivated influenza vaccine.

CDR3 amino acids: CASSSQLGLYNEQFF. In DNA, the CDR3 is TGTGCCAGCAGCTCGCAACTGGGACTTTACAATGAGCAGTTCTTC. The chain carries TRBV7-2 and TRBJ2-1; perhaps TRBD2 as D (6 bases). Germline V gene lookup returns CDR1 SGHTA and CDR2 FQGNSA. The V gene lost 4 bases and the J gene lost 4 bases, with 14 bases spanning the gap. The CDR3 consists of 15 residues.

V and J are TRBV25-1 and TRBJ2-3; unclear D gene. Germline CDR1 MGHDK, CDR2 SYGVNS. Trimming left V 3 bases short and J 4 bases short, with 5 bases between. The CDR3 spans 12 residues. The CDR3 here is CASSEAPDTQYF. The CDR3 DNA is TGTGCCAGCAGTGAGGCCCCAGATACGCAGTATTTT.

The chain is built from TRBV6-4 and TRBJ2-3, with 7 bases that match TRBD2. From germline, CDR1 is MRHNA and CDR2 SNTAGT. This CDR3 is 14 amino acids long. V lost 5 bases and J lost 2; bases outside the gene matches: 4. In DNA, the CDR3 is TGTGCCAGCAGTCCTAGCGGAGCCACAGATACGCAGTATTTT. It specifies CASSPSGATDTQYF.

This clonotype was seen more than once but under ten times. The chain combines TRBV7-2 with TRBJ1-2; the D gene is possibly TRBD1 (6 bases). Trimming took 4 bases from V and 2 from J, leaving 14 bases between them. CDR1 is SGHTA and CDR2 is FQGNSA in the germline V gene. CDR3 length: 15 residues. The CDR3 DNA sequence: TGTGCCAGCAGCTCTACAGGGAGCGTGAACTATGGCTACACCTTC. Protein product: CASSSTGSVNYGYTF.

CDR3 nucleotide sequence: TGTGCCAGCAGTGGCTCAGCGGGGGCCTCCATCACCGGGGAGCTGTTTTTT. Translating gives CASSGSAGASITGELFF. The chain recombines TRBV6-1 with TRBJ2-2; 8 nucleotides align to TRBD2. CDR3 length equals 17 residues. Looked up from germline, CDR1 is MNHNS and CDR2 is SASEGT. J was trimmed by 4 bases and V by 4 bases; bases with no gene match: 11.

The chain carries TRBV10-2 and TRBJ2-5; D may be TRBD1 (6 bases). The length of the CDR3 is 12 residues. From germline, CDR1 is WSHSY and CDR2 SAAADI. V gave up 8 bases and J gave up 2 bases, with 9 bases separating them. The CDR3 sequence is CASWTAQETQYF. The CDR3 nucleotides read TGCGCCAGCTGGACAGCACAAGAGACCCAGTACTTC.

The gene calls are TRBV10-3 and TRBJ2-2, with TRBD2 identical over 14 bases. Germline lookup yields CDR1 ENHRY and CDR2 SYGVKD. The CDR3 is 17 residues long. J gave up 7 bases and V 3 bases, and 7 bases lay outside the gene matches. CDR3 bases: TGTGCCATCAGTGACGGACTAGCGGGGGGCAGAGTCGGGGAGCTGTTTTTT. Its protein product is CAISDGLAGGRVGELFF.

The chain links TRBV5-1 to TRBJ1-5, with D uncertain. Germline V gives CDR1 SGHRS, CDR2 YFSETQ. V was shortened by 2 bases and J by 4 bases, with 10 bases between the two germline ends. The CDR3 covers 14 residues. In DNA, the CDR3 is TGCGCCAGCAGCTTCGACGCACTGAATCAGCCCCAGCATTTT. This translates into CASSFDALNQPQHF.

V usage is TRBV25-1 and J usage is TRBJ2-5; D is possibly TRBD1 (5 bases). The CDR3 sequence is 12 residues long. V was shortened by 7 bases and J by 7 bases, with 13 bases between the two germline ends. Germline assignment: CDR1 MGHDK and CDR2 SYGVNS. The CDR3: CASNWGRGTQYF. CDR3 DNA sequence: TGTGCCAGCAATTGGGGTAGGGGGACCCAGTACTTC.

The chain employs TRBV11-2 and TRBJ2-7, with 8 bases that match TRBD1. V dropped 6 bases and J dropped 0; count of bases not matched to a gene: 7. The CDR3 covers 15 residues. CDR1 SGHAT and CDR2 FQNNGV come from the germline V gene. CDR3 loop: CASSFFTGGSYEQYF. The CDR3 DNA reads TGTGCCAGCAGTTTTTTTACAGGGGGCTCCTACGAGCAGTACTTC.

The chain combines TRBV20-1 with TRBJ1-2, with 8 bases identical to TRBD1. The germline V gene encodes CDR1 DFQATT and CDR2 SNEGSKA (reference sequence). V was clipped by 6 bases and J by 4 bases; unmatched bases: 7. This CDR3 comprises 13 residues. CDR3 residues: CSAADRVGYGYTF. CDR3 in DNA: TGCAGTGCCGCGGACAGGGTCGGCTATGGCTACACCTTC.

V gene TRBV5-1 combines with J gene TRBJ2-3; tentatively, D is TRBD1 or TRBD2 (5 bases each). With 4 bases removed from V and 2 bases from J, the gap between germline ends came to 11 bases. In germline, CDR1 is SGHRS, CDR2 YFSETQ. The CDR3 extends over 14 amino acids. CDR3 DNA: TGCGCCAGCAGCCGGGACCAGCCCACAGATACGCAGTATTTT. Its protein is CASSRDQPTDTQYF.

This chain links TRBV12-3 or TRBV12-4 with TRBJ1-2, with 7 bases lining up with TRBD1. The V gene end was trimmed by 5 bases and the J gene end by 11 bases; junction bases not matched to a gene: 5. This CDR3 has 11 residues. The CDR3 DNA is TGTGCCAGCAGTCGTCGGGACAGTTACACCTTC. Its translation: CASSRRDSYTF.

This clonotype was picked up a small number of times. The rearrangement uses TRBV4-3 and TRBJ1-1; perhaps TRBD1 as D (5 bases). The CDR3 sequence is 14 residues long. V shed 1 base and J shed 1 base, with 7 bases lying between them. Germline V gene data show CDR1 as LGHNA and CDR2 as YSLEER. The DNA for the CDR3 is TGCGCCAGCAGCCAAGCAGGGACGAACACTGAAGCTTTCTTT. The encoded protein is CASSQAGTNTEAFF.

This CDR3 reads CASSPRARILTQYF. The CDR3 region has the DNA TGTGCCAGCAGTCCCCGGGCCCGCATATTGACGCAGTATTTT. The J gene is TRBJ2-3, the V gene TRBV6-2 or TRBV6-3; the D is unclear. The CDR3 has 14 amino acids. In germline, CDR1 is MNHEY, CDR2 SVGEGT. Trimming pared 5 bases from V and 9 bases from J, leaving 18 bases between.

The genes are TRBV7-2 and TRBJ2-5, with TRBD2 matching over 7 bases. CDR3 length: 17 residues. The junction had 9 bases not matched to a gene; V was cut back by 2 bases and J by 0 bases. CDR1 and CDR2 from the germline V gene are SGHTA and FQGNSA. CDR3 bases: TGTGCCAGCAGCTTATCAGGACTAGTCCCAGACCAAGAGACCCAGTACTTC. This translates into CASSLSGLVPDQETQYF.

This clonotype occurred a few times. This chain links TRBV10-3 with TRBJ1-2, with TRBD1 matching over 9 bases. CDR1 and CDR2 (germline): ENHRY, SYGVKD. V was pared by 3 bases and J by 4 bases, with 6 bases of the junction left unmatched. The CDR3 has 15 residues. Here the CDR3 reads CAISDTPGQGYGYTF. DNA of the CDR3: TGTGCCATCAGTGACACACCGGGACAGGGCTATGGCTACACCTTC.

The chain combines TRBV2 with TRBJ2-7; the D gene is possibly TRBD2 (5 bases). Germline CDR1 reads SNHLY; CDR2 reads FYNNEI. V gave up 7 bases and J gave up 0 bases, with 16 bases separating them. This CDR3 comprises 15 residues. The CDR3 reads CASTPGTSSSYEQYF. The CDR3 DNA reads as TGTGCCAGCACCCCGGGAACATCAAGCTCCTACGAGCAGTACTTC.

The chain is built from TRBV5-1 and TRBJ2-1; TRBD2 matches at 9 bases. Germline V CDR1 and CDR2: SGHRS, YFSETQ. J gave up 6 bases and V 7 bases, and 5 bases lay outside the gene matches. The CDR3 sequence is 13 residues long. In nucleotides, the CDR3 is TGCGCCAGCTCCCCGCGGGAGGGCAATGAGCAGTTCTTC. Encoded protein: CASSPREGNEQFF.

This clonotype was found a few times. CDR3 nucleotide sequence: TGCAGCGTTGCCCAGGGGGCGGGTGGCTACACCTTC. The encoded protein is CSVAQGAGGYTF. The chain employs TRBV29-1 and TRBJ1-2; 8 nucleotides line up with TRBD1. Germline lookup yields CDR1 SQVTM and CDR2 ANQGSEA. J was trimmed by 7 bases and V by 4 bases; bases with no gene match: 5. The CDR3 contains 12 residues.

Only a few counts were recorded for this clonotype. The chain recombines TRBV5-1 with TRBJ2-7; 9 bases agree with TRBD1. The V segment lost 5 bases and the J segment 4 bases; nucleotides outside the gene matches: 10. Germline V lookup: CDR1 SGHRS, CDR2 YFSETQ. CDR3 length equals 15 residues. The CDR3 region has the DNA TGCGCCAGCAGTACCCCCGGGACAGGGATTTACGAGCAGTACTTC. The encoded protein is CASSTPGTGIYEQYF.

This clonotype was recorded a few times. V and J are TRBV10-3 and TRBJ2-7; D possibly uses TRBD1 or TRBD2 (5 bases each). CDR1 and CDR2 (germline): ENHRY, SYGVKD. The V end lost 3 bases, the J end lost 3 bases, and 9 bases lay between the germline ends. This CDR3 contains 13 residues. Written as DNA, the CDR3 is TGTGCCATCAGTGACGGGACCAACTACGAGCAGTACTTC. Protein product: CAISDGTNYEQYF.

The CDR3 reads CASSLDLQGKGYTF. Written as DNA, the CDR3 is TGTGCCAGCAGCTTAGATCTACAGGGGAAAGGCTACACCTTC. The chain links TRBV11-2 to TRBJ1-2; 7 positions match TRBD1. The germline CDR1 and CDR2 sequences are SGHAT and FQNNGV. Trimming at V came to 0 bases and at J to 8 bases, leaving 6 bases not matched to a gene. CDR3 length: 14 residues.

In this sample, this clonotype turned up a few times. This chain links TRBV7-9 with TRBJ2-3; 9 bases are shared with TRBD2. V was pared by 1 base and J by 1 base, with 3 bases of the junction left unmatched. There are 16 residues in the CDR3. Germline V gene sequence: CDR1 SEHNR, CDR2 FQNEAQ (reference sequence). The CDR3 is CASSLGPSGGTDTQYF. In DNA, the CDR3 is TGTGCCAGCAGCTTAGGTCCTAGCGGGGGCACAGATACGCAGTATTTT.

In this sample, this clonotype turned up a few times. V usage is TRBV25-1 and J usage is TRBJ2-3, with TRBD2 identical over 11 bases. This CDR3 is built from 17 residues. CDR1 and CDR2 from the germline V gene are MGHDK and SYGVNS. Trimming at V came to 4 bases and at J to 4 bases, leaving 10 bases not matched to a gene. The CDR3 DNA reads TGTGCCAGCAGTGTACTAGCGGGGGAGAGTGGGCCAGATACGCAGTATTTT. Its translation is CASSVLAGESGPDTQYF.

This clonotype came up a few times. The V gene is TRBV10-3, the J gene TRBJ2-7; D ambiguous. Trimming cost V 3 bases and J 1 base, with 13 bases left between them. The CDR3 is made up of 15 amino acids. Germline lookup yields CDR1 ENHRY and CDR2 SYGVKD. The CDR3 DNA follows: TGTGCCATCAGTGATTCGGGCCACATTTCCTACGAGCAGTACTTC. It encodes CAISDSGHISYEQYF.